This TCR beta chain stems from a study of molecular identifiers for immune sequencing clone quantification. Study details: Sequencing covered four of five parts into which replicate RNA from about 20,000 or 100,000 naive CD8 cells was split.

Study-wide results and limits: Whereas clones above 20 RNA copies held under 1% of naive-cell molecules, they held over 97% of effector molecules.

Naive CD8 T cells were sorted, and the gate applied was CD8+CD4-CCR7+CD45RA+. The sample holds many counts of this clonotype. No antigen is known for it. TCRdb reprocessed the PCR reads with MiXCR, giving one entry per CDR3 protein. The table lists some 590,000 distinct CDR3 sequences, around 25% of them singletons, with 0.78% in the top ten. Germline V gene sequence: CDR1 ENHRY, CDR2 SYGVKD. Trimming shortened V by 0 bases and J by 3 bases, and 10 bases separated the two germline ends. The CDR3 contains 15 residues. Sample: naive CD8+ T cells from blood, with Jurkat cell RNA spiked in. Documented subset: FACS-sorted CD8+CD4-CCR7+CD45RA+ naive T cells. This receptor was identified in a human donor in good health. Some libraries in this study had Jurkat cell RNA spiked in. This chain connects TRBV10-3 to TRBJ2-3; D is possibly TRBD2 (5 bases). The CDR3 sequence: CAISESLADTDTQYF. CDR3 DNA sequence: TGTGCCATCAGTGAGTCTCTAGCAGATACAGATACGCAGTATTTT.